These 20 T cell receptor beta chains were all obtained from the same sample, sequenced in a study of CD8+ T cells in alopecia areata. Stated treatment: oral pan-JAK inhibitor, 5-10 mg twice daily. Investigators isolated RNA and reverse transcribed it into cDNA to act as the sequencing template. Produced via immunoSEQ multiplex PCR; TCRdb's table is partial and in-frame only. The profile shows about 160,000 clones, about two thirds of them singletons. Sequencing used CD4+ T cells sorted from blood, obtained at week 4, from a patient treated with tofacitinib. These TCRs come from a human donor with alopecia areata.

This clone is termed medium-sized. The V and J genes are TRBV9 and TRBJ1-5; no definite D call. The germline V and J ends were trimmed by 4 bases and 6 bases, with 11 bases remaining between them. Germline loops: CDR1 SGDLS, CDR2 YYNGEE. The CDR3 length is 13 residues. CDR3 sequence (DNA): TGTGCCAGCAGCCCCCAGCTTGGTCAGCCCCAGCATTTT. Its translation is CASSPQLGQPQHF.

The sample holds one count of this clone. The chain has TRBV29-1 and TRBJ2-5; D ambiguous. This CDR3 is 13 amino acids long. Trimming took off 4 bases at V and 7 bases at J, with 16 bases between the two ends. Germline CDR1 SQVTM, CDR2 ANQGSEA. The CDR3 protein is CSVVPTGPGTQYF. As DNA, the CDR3 is TGCAGCGTTGTTCCGACGGGCCCAGGGACCCAGTACTTC.

J is TRBJ2-7 and V is TRBV9; possible D gene TRBD2, 6 bases. The CDR3 has 15 residues. The germline V gene has CDR1 SGDLS and CDR2 YYNGEE. V shed 0 bases and J shed 2 bases, with 12 bases lying between them. The CDR3 DNA reads TGTGCCAGCAGCGTAGGGGACTGGGGGACCTACGAGCAGTACTTC. It specifies CASSVGDWGTYEQYF. The variable domain in full, completed from reference TRBV9 and TRBJ2-7, reads DSGVTQTPKHLITATGQRVTLRCSPRSGDLSVYWYQQSLDQGLQFLIQYYNGEERAKGNILERFSAQQFPDLHSELNLSSLELGDSALYFCASSVGDWGTYEQYFGPGTRLTVT.

This rearrangement joins TRBV5-4 to TRBJ2-1; the D is unclear. This CDR3 comprises 13 residues. From germline, CDR1 is SGHNT and CDR2 YYREEE (reference sequence). V gave up 2 bases and J gave up 3 bases, with 6 bases separating them. CDR3 DNA sequence: TGTGCCAGCAGCTTCCCGGACTACAATGAGCAGTTCTTC. Protein: CASSFPDYNEQFF.

This clone came up a few times. This CDR3 is CASSPVAEPTYEQYF. The CDR3 DNA follows: TGTGCCAGCTCACCAGTGGCAGAACCAACCTACGAGCAGTACTTC. The chain employs TRBV18 and TRBJ2-7; D ambiguous. Germline values: CDR1 KGHSH, CDR2 LQKENI. Trimming shortened V by 2 bases and J by 2 bases, and 13 bases separated the two germline ends. This CDR3 is 15 amino acids long.

The CDR3 DNA reads TGTGCCATCAGTGAGTCGAGGGGGGGGCCAATGGTCAATGAGCAGTTCTTC. As protein: CAISESRGGPMVNEQFF. The chain has TRBV10-3 and TRBJ2-1; a weak D match, TRBD2 (7 bases). The V and J ends lost 0 bases and 6 bases respectively, with 18 bases between them. This CDR3 contains 17 residues. Germline V CDR1 and CDR2: ENHRY, SYGVKD.

V and J are TRBV14 and TRBJ1-6, with D tentatively TRBD1 (6 bases). From germline, CDR1 is SGHDN and CDR2 FVKESK. Trimming removed 3 bases at V and 11 bases at J, with 14 bases between. The CDR3 covers 14 residues. CDR3 nucleotides: TGTGCCAGCAGCCAGCATACAGGGTTAACACCCCTCCACTTT. It is translated as CASSQHTGLTPLHF. The full variable domain, with the rest looked up from reference TRBV14 and TRBJ1-6, is EAGVTQFPSHSVIEKGQTVTLRCDPISGHDNLYWYRRVMGKEIKFLLHFVKESKQDESGMPNNRFLAERTGGTYSTLKVQPAELEDSGVYFCASSQHTGLTPLHFGNGTRLTVT.

This sequence joins TRBV18 and TRBJ2-5, with 7 bases lining up with TRBD1. CDR1 KGHSH and CDR2 LQKENI come from the germline V gene. CDR3 length: 15 residues. V shed 5 bases, J shed 1 base, and the junction held 7 bases outside the gene matches. The CDR3 DNA is TGTGCCAGCTCAGGACAGGCGACCCCCCAAGAGACCCAGTACTTC. Its protein product is CASSGQATPQETQYF.

This rearrangement joins TRBV2 to TRBJ1-1; no definite D call. CDR1 and CDR2 from the germline V gene are SNHLY and FYNNEI. The CDR3 is made up of 12 amino acids. Trimming removed 6 bases from V and 1 base from J, with 6 bases in between. The CDR3: CASSEGNTEAFF. In DNA, the CDR3 is TGTGCCAGCAGCGAGGGGAACACTGAAGCTTTCTTT.

The V call is TRBV29-1, the J call TRBJ2-3; 7 bases fit TRBD1. The germline V gene has CDR1 SQVTM and CDR2 ANQGSEA. CDR3 length equals 12 residues. The J segment lost 4 bases and the V segment lost 7 bases, leaving 5 bases of the junction unmatched. The CDR3 spells CSADQGADTQYF. Written as DNA, the CDR3 is TGCAGCGCGGACCAGGGGGCAGATACGCAGTATTTT.

Details on this clone: At the DNA level, this CDR3 is encoded by other sequences in the same sample as well. The chain carries TRBV29-1 and TRBJ1-5; the D is unclear. This CDR3 region has 12 residues. V shed 4 bases and J shed 2 bases, with 6 bases lying between them. In germline, CDR1 is SQVTM, CDR2 ANQGSEA. CDR3 coding DNA: TGCAGCGTTGGTGGGGGCAATCAGCCCCAGCATTTT. Protein: CSVGGGNQPQHF.

The V and J genes are TRBV7-2 and TRBJ2-3; no definite D call. The germline V gene encodes CDR1 SGHTA and CDR2 FQGNSA. With 2 bases removed from V and 2 bases from J, the gap between germline ends came to 8 bases. The CDR3 contains 14 residues. DNA of the CDR3: TGTGCCAGCAGCTTAAATTTACTCACAGATACGCAGTATTTT. The encoded protein is CASSLNLLTDTQYF.

The rearrangement links TRBV27 to TRBJ1-2, with unresolved D. Trimming stripped 5 bases from V and 5 bases from J, with 9 bases between. Germline V gene sequence: CDR1 MNHEY, CDR2 SMNVEV (reference sequence). CDR3 length equals 12 residues. The CDR3: CASSGVGYGYTF. The CDR3 nucleotides read TGTGCCAGCAGTGGGGTGGGGTATGGCTACACCTTC.

On this clone itself: At the DNA level, this CDR3 is encoded by other sequences in the same sample as well. The rearrangement joins TRBV29-1 to TRBJ1-5; 10 nucleotides agree with TRBD1. J lost 3 bases, V lost 5 bases, and 4 bases had no gene match. There are 14 residues in the CDR3. Germline CDR1 reads SQVTM; CDR2 reads ANQGSEA. CDR3 DNA: TGCAGCGTTCGGGGGACAGGGGTCAATCAGCCCCAGCATTTT. It yields the protein CSVRGTGVNQPQHF.

The rearrangement joins TRBV29-1 to TRBJ1-1; D call uncertain. Trimming cost V 7 bases and J 6 bases, with 12 bases left between them. Germline CDR1 SQVTM, CDR2 ANQGSEA. The CDR3 length is 11 residues. The CDR3 DNA is TGCAGCGGCTTATTGCACGCTGAAGCTTTCTTT. Protein sequence: CSGLLHAEAFF.

The chain carries TRBV7-6 and TRBJ1-6; TRBD1 aligns across 8 bases. The CDR3 is 15 amino acids. The ends lost 2 bases at V and 10 bases at J; junction bases unmatched: 7. Per the germline V gene, CDR1 is SGHVS and CDR2 is FNYEAQ. Here the CDR3 DNA reads TGTGCCAGCAGCTTATTGGGCAGGGGGCAGTCACCCCTCCACTTT. Protein sequence: CASSLLGRGQSPLHF.

The chain joins TRBV6-5 to TRBJ2-1; TRBD2 is a possible D gene (5 bases). CDR1 and CDR2 (germline): MNHEY, SVGAGI. There are 13 residues in the CDR3. V was trimmed by 0 bases and J by 5 bases, leaving 5 bases between them. CDR3 bases: TGTGCCAGCAGTTACTCGGGAGACAATGAGCAGTTCTTC. It encodes CASSYSGDNEQFF.

In regard to this clone: This sample also contains other DNA sequences that code for the same CDR3. The chain combines TRBV30 with TRBJ1-1; tentatively, D is TRBD1 (5 bases). Germline V gene sequence: CDR1 GTSNPN, CDR2 SVGIG (reference sequence). Deletions cut 2 bases from V and 0 bases from J, with 7 bases between. The CDR3 extends over 13 amino acids. The CDR3 bases are TGTGCCTGGAGTACAGGTCTGAACACTGAAGCTTTCTTT. Translation: CAWSTGLNTEAFF.

V is TRBV4-1 and J is TRBJ1-4, with D unresolved. Germline assignment: CDR1 MGHRA and CDR2 YSYEKL. Trimming stripped 2 bases from V and 0 bases from J, with 4 bases between. The CDR3 extends over 14 amino acids. The CDR3 DNA reads TGCGCCAGCAGCCAACTTCCAACTAATGAAAAACTGTTTTTT. This codes for CASSQLPTNEKLFF.

The chain employs TRBV6-5 and TRBJ1-5; D might be TRBD1 (6 bases). Trimming stripped 4 bases from V and 7 bases from J, with 17 bases between. Germline V gene lookup returns CDR1 MNHEY and CDR2 SVGAGI. This CDR3 is built from 15 residues. CDR3 DNA: TGTGCCAGCAGTTTGTCGACAGGACGGAAGCAGCCCCAGCATTTT. Amino acids: CASSLSTGRKQPQHF.